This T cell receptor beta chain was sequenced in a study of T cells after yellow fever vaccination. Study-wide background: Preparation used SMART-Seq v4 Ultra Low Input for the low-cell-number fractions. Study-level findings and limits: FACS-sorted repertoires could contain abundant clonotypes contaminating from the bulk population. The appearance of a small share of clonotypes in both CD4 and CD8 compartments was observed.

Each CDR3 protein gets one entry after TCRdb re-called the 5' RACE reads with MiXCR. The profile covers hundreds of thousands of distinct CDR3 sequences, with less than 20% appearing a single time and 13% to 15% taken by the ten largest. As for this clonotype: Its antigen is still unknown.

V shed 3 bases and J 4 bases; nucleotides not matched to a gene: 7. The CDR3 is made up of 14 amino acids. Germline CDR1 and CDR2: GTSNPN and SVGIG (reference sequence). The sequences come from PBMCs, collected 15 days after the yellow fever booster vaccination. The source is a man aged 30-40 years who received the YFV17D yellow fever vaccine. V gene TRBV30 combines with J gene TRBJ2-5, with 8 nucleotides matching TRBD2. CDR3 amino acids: CAWRKAGAGETQYF. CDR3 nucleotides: TGTGCCTGGAGAAAAGCGGGAGCGGGAGAGACCCAGTACTTC.